The clone carrying this TCR beta chain was seen only a few times. The data were taken from a study of CD8+ T cells in alopecia areata. The CDR3 runs 13 residues. V was pared by 6 bases and J by 2 bases, with 11 bases between. The germline V gene has CDR1 MNHEY and CDR2 SVGAGI. PBMCs, the starting material, were the source of sorted CD4+ and CD8+ T cells. Following RNA extraction, reverse transcription yielded cDNA that acted as the sequencing template. The table came from immunoSEQ multiplex PCR; TCRdb's copy has only in-frame clones and leaves some out. The sample carries roughly 140,000 clones, more than 55% recorded once.

Sample: CD8+ T cells sorted from blood. The chain joins TRBV6-5 to TRBJ2-7, with D perhaps TRBD2 (5 bases). This TCR was recovered from a human donor in good health. CDR3: CASSWTVTYEQYF. The CDR3 coding sequence is TGTGCCAGCAGCTGGACTGTAACCTACGAGCAGTACTTC.